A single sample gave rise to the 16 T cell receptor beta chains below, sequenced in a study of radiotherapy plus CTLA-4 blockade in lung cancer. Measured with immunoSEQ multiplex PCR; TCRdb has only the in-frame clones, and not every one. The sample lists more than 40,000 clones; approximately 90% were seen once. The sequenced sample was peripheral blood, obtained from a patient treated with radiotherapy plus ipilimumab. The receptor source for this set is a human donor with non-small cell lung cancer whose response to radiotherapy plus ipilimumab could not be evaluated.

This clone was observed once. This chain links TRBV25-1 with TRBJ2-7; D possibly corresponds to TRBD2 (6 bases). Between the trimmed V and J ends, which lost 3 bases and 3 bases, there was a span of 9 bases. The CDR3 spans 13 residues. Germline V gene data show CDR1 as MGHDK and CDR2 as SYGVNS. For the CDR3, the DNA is TGTGCCAGCAGTGATCCGGGAGACTACGAGCAGTACTTC. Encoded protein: CASSDPGDYEQYF.

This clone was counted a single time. The CDR3 protein is CASSKGRATTGELFF. CDR3 nucleotide sequence: TGTGCCAGTAGTAAGGGCAGGGCAACCACCGGGGAGCTGTTTTTT. The chain couples TRBV19 to TRBJ2-2, with TRBD1 as a possible D gene (5 bases). Looked up from germline, CDR1 is LNHDA and CDR2 is SQIVND (reference sequence). Deletions cut 4 bases from V and 4 bases from J, with 13 bases between. CDR3 length equals 15 residues.

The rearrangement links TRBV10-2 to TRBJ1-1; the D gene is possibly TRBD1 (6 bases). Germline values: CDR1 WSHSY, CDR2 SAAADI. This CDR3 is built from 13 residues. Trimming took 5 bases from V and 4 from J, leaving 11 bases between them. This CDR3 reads CASSPQGTTEAFF. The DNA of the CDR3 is TGCGCCAGCAGTCCCCAGGGGACCACTGAAGCTTTCTTT.

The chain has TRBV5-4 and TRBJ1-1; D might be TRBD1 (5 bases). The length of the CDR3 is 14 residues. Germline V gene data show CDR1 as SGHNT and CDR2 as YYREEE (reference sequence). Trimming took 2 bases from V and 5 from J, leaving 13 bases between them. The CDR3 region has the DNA TGTGCCAGCAGCTTCGCAGGGTACAGGACTGAAGCTTTCTTT. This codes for CASSFAGYRTEAFF. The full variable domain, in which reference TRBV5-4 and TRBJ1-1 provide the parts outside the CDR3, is ETGVTQSPTHLIKTRGQQVTLRCSSQSGHNTVSWYQQALGQGPQFIFQYYREEENGRGNFPPRFSGLQFPNYSSELNVNALELDDSALYLCASSFAGYRTEAFFGQGTRLTVV.

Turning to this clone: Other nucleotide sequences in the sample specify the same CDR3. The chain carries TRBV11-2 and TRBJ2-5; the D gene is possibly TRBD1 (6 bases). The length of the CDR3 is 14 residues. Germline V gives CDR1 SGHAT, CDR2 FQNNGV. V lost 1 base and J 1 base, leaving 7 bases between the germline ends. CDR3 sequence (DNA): TGTGCCAGCAGCTTAGGGACAGCCCAAGAGACCCAGTACTTC. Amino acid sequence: CASSLGTAQETQYF. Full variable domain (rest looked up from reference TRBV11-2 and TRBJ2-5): EAGVAQSPRYKIIEKRQSVAFWCNPISGHATLYWYQQILGQGPKLLIQFQNNGVVDDSQLPKDRFSAERLKGVDSTLKIQPAKLEDSAVYLCASSLGTAQETQYFGPGTRLLVL.

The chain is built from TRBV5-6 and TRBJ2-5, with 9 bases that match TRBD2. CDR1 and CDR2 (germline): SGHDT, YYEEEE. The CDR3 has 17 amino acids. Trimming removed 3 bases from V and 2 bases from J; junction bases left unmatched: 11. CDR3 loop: CASSSGMTSGNQETQYF. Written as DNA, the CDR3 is TGTGCCAGCAGCTCCGGGATGACTAGCGGAAATCAAGAGACCCAGTACTTC.

CDR3 DNA sequence: TGTGCCAGCAGCCAGGGGACAGGGCACACTGAAGCTTTCTTT. Protein product: CASSQGTGHTEAFF. The chain couples TRBV11-2 to TRBJ1-1; 9 nucleotides agree with TRBD1. The CDR3 contains 14 residues. Trimming at V came to 5 bases and at J to 3 bases, leaving 4 bases not matched to a gene. Per the germline V gene, CDR1 is SGHAT and CDR2 is FQNNGV.

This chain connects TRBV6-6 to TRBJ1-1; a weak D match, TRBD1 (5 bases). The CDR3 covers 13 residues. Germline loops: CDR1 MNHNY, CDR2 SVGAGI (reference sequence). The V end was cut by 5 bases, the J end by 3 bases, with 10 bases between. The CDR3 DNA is TGTGCCAGCAGTCGAGACAGCTACACTGAAGCTTTCTTT. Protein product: CASSRDSYTEAFF.

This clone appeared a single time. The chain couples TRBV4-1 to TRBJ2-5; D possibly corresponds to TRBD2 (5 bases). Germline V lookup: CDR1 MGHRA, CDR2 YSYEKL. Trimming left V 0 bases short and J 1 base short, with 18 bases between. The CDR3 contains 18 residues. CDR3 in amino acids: CASSQERAMAGLQETQYF. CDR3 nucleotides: TGCGCCAGCAGCCAAGAGCGGGCTATGGCGGGCCTCCAAGAGACCCAGTACTTC.

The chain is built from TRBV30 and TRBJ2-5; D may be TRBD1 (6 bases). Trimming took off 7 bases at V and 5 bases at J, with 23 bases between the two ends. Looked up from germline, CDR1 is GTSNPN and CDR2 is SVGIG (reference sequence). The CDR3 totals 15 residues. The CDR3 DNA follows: TGTGCCTCCACGCAGGGGAAGGGGGTTGAGGAGACCCAGTACTTC. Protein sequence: CASTQGKGVEETQYF.

In nucleotides, the CDR3 is TGTGCCAGCAGCTCGAATCCGGGGGTTAGCAAGCAGTACTTC. Translating gives CASSSNPGVSKQYF. The rearrangement joins TRBV5-5 to TRBJ2-7; tentative D call: TRBD2 (6 bases). V lost 3 bases and J 8 bases, leaving 18 bases between the germline ends. This CDR3 contains 14 residues. Germline V lookup: CDR1 SGHKS, CDR2 YYEKEE (reference sequence).

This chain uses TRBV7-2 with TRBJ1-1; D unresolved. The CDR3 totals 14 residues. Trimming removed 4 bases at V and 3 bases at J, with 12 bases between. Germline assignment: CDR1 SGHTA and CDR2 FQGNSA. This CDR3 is CASSSSWGDTEAFF. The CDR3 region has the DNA TGTGCCAGCAGCTCGAGCTGGGGAGACACTGAAGCTTTCTTT. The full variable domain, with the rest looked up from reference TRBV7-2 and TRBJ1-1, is GAGVSQSPSNKVTEKGKDVELRCDPISGHTALYWYRQSLGQGLEFLIYFQGNSAPDKSGLPSDRFSAERTGGSVSTLTIQRTQQEDSAVYLCASSSSWGDTEAFFGQGTRLTVV.

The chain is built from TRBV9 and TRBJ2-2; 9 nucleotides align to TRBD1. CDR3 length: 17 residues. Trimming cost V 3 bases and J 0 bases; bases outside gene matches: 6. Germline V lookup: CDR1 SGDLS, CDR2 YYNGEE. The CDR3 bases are TGTGCCAGCAGCGAGGGACAGGGCCTAACGAACACCGGGGAGCTGTTTTTT. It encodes CASSEGQGLTNTGELFF.

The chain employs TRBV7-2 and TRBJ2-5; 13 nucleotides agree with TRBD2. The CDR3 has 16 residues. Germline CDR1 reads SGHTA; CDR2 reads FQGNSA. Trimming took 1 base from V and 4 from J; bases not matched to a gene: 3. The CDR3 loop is CASSLVLAGGLETQYF. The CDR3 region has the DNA TGTGCCAGCAGCTTAGTACTAGCGGGGGGGTTAGAGACCCAGTACTTC.

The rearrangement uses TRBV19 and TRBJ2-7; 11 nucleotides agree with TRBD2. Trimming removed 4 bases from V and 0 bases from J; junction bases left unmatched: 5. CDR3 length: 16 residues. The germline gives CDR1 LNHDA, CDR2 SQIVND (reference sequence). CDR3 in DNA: TGTGCCAGTAGTACCGGGACTAGCGGATTCTCCTACGAGCAGTACTTC. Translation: CASSTGTSGFSYEQYF.

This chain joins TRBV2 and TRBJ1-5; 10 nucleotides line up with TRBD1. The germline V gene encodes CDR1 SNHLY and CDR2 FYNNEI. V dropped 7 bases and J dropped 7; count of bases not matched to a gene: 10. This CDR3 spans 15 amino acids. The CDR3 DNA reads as TGTGCCAGCACACCGACAGGGGGCGCAAAGCAGCCCCAGCATTTT. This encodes CASTPTGGAKQPQHF.